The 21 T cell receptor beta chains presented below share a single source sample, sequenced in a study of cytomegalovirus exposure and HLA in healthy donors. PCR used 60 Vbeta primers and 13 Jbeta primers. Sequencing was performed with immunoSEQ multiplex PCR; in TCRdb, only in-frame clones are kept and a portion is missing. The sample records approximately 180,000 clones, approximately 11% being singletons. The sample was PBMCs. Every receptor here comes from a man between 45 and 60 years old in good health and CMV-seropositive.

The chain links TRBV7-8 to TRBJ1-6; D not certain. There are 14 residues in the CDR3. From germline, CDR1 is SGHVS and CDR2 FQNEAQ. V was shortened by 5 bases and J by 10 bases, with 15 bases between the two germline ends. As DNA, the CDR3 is TGTGCCAGCAGCCCGGTACGGGTACAATCACCCCTCCACTTT. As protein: CASSPVRVQSPLHF.

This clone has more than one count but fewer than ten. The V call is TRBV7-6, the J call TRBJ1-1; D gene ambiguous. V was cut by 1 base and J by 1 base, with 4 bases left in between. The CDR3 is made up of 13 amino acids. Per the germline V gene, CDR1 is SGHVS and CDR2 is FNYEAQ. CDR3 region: CASSLVENTEAFF. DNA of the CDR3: TGTGCCAGCAGCTTAGTAGAGAACACTGAAGCTTTCTTT.

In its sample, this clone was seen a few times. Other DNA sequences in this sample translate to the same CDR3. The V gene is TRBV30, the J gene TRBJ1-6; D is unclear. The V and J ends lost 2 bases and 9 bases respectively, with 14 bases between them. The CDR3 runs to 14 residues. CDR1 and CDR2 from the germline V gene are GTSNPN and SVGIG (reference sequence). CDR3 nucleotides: TGTGCCTGGAGTTATGAGGGAACGGGTTCACCCCTCCACTTT. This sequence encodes CAWSYEGTGSPLHF.

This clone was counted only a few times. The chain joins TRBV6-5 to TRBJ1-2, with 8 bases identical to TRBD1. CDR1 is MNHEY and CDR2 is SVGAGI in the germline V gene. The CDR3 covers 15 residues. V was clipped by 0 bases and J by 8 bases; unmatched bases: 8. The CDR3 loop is CASSYSIGQGGGYTF. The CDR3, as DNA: TGTGCCAGCAGTTACTCGATAGGACAGGGTGGCGGCTACACCTTC.

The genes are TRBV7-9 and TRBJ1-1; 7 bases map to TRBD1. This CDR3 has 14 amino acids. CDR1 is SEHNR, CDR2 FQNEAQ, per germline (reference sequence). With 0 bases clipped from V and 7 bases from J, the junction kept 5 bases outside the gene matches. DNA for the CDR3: TGTGCCAGCAGCTTAGCTAGGGGGCTTAATGAAGCTTTCTTT. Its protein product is CASSLARGLNEAFF. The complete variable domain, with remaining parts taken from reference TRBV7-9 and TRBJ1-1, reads DTGVSQNPRHKITKRGQNVTFRCDPISEHNRLYWYRQTLGQGPEFLTYFQNEAQLEKSRLLSDRFSAERPKGSFSTLEIQRTEQGDSAMYLCASSLARGLNEAFFGQGTRLTVV.

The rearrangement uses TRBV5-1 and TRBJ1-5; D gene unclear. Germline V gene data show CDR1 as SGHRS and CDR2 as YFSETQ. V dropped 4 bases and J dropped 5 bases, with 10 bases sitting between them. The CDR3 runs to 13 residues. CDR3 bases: TGCGCCAGCAGCGTCGGGAACGATCAGCCCCAGCATTTT. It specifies CASSVGNDQPQHF.

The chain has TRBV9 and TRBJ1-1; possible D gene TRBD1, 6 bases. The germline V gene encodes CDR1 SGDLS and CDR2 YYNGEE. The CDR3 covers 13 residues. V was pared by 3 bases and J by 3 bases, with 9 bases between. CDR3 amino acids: CASSERGYTEAFF. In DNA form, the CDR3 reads TGTGCCAGCAGCGAAAGGGGGTACACTGAAGCTTTCTTT.

The CDR3: CASSYPWTGANYGYTF. The CDR3 DNA reads as TGTGCCAGCAGTTACCCCTGGACAGGGGCTAACTATGGCTACACCTTC. This chain uses TRBV6-6 with TRBJ1-2; the match to TRBD1 covers 9 bases. CDR3 length: 16 amino acids. V gave up 2 bases and J gave up 0 bases; unmatched junction bases: 4. CDR1 and CDR2 from the germline V gene are MNHNY and SVGAGI (reference sequence).

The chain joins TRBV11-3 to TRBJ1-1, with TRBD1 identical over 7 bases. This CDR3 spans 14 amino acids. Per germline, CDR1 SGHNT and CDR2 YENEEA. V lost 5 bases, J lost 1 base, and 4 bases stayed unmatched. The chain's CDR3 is CASSRQGGNTEAFF. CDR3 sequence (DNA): TGTGCCAGCAGCAGGCAGGGGGGGAACACTGAAGCTTTCTTT.

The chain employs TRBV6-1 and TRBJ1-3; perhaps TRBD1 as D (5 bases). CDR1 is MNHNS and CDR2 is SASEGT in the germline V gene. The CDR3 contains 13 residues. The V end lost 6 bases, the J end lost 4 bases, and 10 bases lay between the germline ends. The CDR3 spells CASSREPGNTIYF. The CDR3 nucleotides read TGTGCCAGCAGCAGGGAACCCGGAAACACCATATATTTT.

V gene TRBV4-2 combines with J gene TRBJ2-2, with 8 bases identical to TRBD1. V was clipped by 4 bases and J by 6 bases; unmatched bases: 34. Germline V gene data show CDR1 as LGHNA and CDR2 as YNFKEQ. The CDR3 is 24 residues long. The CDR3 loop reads CASSLRTGNGPGSSSRPPSGELFF. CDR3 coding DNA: TGTGCCAGCAGCCTCCGGACAGGGAATGGCCCCGGATCATCTTCAAGGCCCCCATCCGGGGAGCTGTTTTTT.

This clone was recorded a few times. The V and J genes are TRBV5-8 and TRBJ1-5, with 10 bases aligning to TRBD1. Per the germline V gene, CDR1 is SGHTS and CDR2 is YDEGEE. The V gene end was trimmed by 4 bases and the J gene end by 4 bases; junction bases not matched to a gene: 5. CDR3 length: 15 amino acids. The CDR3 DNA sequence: TGTGCCAGCAGCCGGGACAGGGGCTGGAATCAGCCCCAGCATTTT. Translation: CASSRDRGWNQPQHF.

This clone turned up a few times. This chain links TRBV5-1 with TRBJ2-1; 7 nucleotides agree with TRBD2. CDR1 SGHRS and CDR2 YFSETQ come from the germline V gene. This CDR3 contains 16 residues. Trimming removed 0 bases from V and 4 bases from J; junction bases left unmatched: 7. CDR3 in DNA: TGCGCCAGCAGCTTGGCCGGAGGCGGGGGATACAATGAGCAGTTCTTC. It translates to CASSLAGGGGYNEQFF.

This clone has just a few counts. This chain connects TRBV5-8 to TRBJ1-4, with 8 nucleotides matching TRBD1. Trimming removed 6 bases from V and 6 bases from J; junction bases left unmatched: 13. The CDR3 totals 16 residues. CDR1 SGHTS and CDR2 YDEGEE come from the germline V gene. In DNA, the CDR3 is TGTGCCAGCATCATCCCCGGGACAGGTGGATATGAAAAACTGTTTTTT. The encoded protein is CASIIPGTGGYEKLFF.

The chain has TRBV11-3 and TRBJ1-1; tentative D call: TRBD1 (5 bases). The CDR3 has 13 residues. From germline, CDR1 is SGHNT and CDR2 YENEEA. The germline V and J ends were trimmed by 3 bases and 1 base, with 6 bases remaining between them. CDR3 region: CASSLGGNTEAFF. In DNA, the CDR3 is TGTGCCAGCAGCTTGGGGGGGAACACTGAAGCTTTCTTT.

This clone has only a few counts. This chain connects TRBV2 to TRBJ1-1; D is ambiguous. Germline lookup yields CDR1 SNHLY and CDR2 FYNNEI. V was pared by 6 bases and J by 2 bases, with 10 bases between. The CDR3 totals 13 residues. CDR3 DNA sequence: TGTGCCAGCAGGCTGACACCTAACACTGAAGCTTTCTTT. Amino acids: CASRLTPNTEAFF.

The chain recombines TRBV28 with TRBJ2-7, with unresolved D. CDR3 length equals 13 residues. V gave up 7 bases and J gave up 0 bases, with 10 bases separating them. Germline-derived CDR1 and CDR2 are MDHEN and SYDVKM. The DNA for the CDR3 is TGTGCCAGCAAGGCGGATAGCTCCTACGAGCAGTACGTC. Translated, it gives CASKADSSYEQYV.

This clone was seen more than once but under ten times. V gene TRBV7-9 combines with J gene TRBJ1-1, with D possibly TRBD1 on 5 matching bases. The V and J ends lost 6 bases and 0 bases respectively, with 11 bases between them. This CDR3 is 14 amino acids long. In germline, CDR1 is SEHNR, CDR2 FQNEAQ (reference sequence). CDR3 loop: CASRGGDMNTEAFF. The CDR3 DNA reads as TGTGCCAGCAGGGGGGGGGATATGAACACTGAAGCTTTCTTT.

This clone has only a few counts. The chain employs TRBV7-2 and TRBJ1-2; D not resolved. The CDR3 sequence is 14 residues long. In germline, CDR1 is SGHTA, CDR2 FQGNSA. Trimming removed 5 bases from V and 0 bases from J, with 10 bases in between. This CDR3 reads CASSLRSPNYGYTF. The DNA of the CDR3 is TGTGCCAGCAGCCTAAGGAGCCCTAACTATGGCTACACCTTC.

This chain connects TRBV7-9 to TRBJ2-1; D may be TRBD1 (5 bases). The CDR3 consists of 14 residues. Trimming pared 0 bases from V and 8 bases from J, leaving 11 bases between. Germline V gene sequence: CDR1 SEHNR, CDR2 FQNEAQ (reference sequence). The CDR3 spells CASSLALGAHEQFF. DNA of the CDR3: TGTGCCAGCAGCTTAGCGCTAGGGGCCCATGAGCAGTTCTTC.

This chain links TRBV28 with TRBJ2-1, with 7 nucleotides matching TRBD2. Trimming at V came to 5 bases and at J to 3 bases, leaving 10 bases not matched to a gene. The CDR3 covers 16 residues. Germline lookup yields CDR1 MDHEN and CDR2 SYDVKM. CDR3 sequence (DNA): TGTGCCAGCAGTCTGGATTCGGCGGGGGACTACAATGAGCAGTTCTTC. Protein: CASSLDSAGDYNEQFF.